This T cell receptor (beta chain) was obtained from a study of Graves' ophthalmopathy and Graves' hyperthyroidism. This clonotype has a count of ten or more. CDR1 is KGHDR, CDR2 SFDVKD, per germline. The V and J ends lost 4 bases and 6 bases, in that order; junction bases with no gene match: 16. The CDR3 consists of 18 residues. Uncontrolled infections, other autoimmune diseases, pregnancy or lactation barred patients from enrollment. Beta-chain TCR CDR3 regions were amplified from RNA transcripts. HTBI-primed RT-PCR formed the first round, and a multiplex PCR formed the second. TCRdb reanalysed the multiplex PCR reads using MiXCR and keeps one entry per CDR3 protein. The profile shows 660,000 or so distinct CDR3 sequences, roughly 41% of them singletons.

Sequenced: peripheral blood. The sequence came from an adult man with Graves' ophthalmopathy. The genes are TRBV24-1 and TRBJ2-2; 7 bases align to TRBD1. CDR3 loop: CATSDHLTGLGFAGELFF. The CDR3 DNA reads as TGTGCCACCAGTGACCATTTGACAGGGTTGGGATTTGCCGGGGAGCTGTTTTTT.